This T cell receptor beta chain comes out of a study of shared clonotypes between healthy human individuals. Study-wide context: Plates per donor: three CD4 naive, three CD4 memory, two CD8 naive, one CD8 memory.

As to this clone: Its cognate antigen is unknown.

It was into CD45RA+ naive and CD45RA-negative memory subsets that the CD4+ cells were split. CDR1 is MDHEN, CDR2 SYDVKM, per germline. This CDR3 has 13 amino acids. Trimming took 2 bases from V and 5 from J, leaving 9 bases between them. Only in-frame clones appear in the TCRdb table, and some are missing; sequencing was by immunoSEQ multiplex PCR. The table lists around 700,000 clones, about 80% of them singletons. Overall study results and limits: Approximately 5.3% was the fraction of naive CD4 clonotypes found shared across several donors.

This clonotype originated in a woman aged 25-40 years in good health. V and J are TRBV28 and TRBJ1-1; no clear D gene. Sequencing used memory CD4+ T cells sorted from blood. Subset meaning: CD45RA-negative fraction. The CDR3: CASSLGISTEAFF. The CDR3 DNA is TGTGCCAGCAGTTTAGGGATTTCTACTGAAGCTTTCTTT.